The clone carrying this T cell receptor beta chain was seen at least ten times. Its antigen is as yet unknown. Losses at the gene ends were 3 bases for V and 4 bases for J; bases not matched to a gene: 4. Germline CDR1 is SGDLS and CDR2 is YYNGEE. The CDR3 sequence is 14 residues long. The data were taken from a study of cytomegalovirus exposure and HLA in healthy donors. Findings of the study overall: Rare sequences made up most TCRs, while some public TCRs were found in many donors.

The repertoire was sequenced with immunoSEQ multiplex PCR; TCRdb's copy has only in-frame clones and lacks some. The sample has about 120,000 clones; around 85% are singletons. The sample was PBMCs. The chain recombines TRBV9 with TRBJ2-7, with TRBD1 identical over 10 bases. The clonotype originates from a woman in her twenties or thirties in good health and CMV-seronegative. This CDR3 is CASSAGTGVYEQYF. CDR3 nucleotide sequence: TGTGCCAGCAGCGCCGGGACAGGGGTGTACGAGCAGTACTTC.